This TCR beta chain is from a study of blood T cell repertoires in COVID-19. Study context: Collection of acute and convalescent COVID-19 samples took place in the United States, Italy and Spain. T cells, B-cell-depleted T cells, or PBMCs supplied cDNA or gDNA.

In the source study's methods: Nucleated cell counts were estimated from reference gene primer amplification. Repertoires were generated with immunoSEQ multiplex PCR, while TCRdb's copy carries only in-frame clones and drops some. V and J calls and clone size come straight from that table; D and trimming were deduced from the DNA. The table shows around 110,000 clones, with 86% occurring only once. Sequenced: peripheral blood. This clonotype originated in a man aged 35 to 55 with acute or convalescent COVID-19.

For the CDR3, the DNA is TGTGCCAGCAGTCCAGGCGGGAGTAGCACAGATACGCAGTATTTT. This translates into CASSPGGSSTDTQYF. The chain links TRBV7-2 to TRBJ2-3, with 7 bases that match TRBD2. Unmatched junction bases numbered 6, after V lost 6 bases and J lost 0 bases. Germline CDR1 and CDR2: SGHTA and FQGNSA. The CDR3 has 15 amino acids.